The T cell receptor beta chain described here comes from a study of blood T cell repertoires in COVID-19. As for the study in general: Samples came from the United States, Italy and Spain, spanning acute and convalescent COVID-19.

Per the authors' pipeline: It was from reference gene primer amplification that nucleated cell counts were estimated. Using immunoSEQ multiplex PCR, the repertoire was profiled, and TCRdb retains in-frame clones only, with some absent. For V, J and clone size, that table is used; D and trimming come from the DNA. The table lists 250,000 or so clones, approximately 86% of them singletons. CDR3 length: 16 amino acids. CDR1 is SGHVS and CDR2 is FQNEAQ in the germline V gene. V was pared by 5 bases and J by 7 bases, with 14 bases of the junction left unmatched. This receptor was obtained from a young man with active or convalescent COVID-19. The chain combines TRBV7-8 with TRBJ2-7; TRBD1 aligns across 10 bases. The sample consisted of peripheral blood. The DNA for the CDR3 is TGTGCCAGCAGCCTTCCGGCCGGGACAGGGGACCGGGAGCAGTACTTC. This encodes CASSLPAGTGDREQYF.